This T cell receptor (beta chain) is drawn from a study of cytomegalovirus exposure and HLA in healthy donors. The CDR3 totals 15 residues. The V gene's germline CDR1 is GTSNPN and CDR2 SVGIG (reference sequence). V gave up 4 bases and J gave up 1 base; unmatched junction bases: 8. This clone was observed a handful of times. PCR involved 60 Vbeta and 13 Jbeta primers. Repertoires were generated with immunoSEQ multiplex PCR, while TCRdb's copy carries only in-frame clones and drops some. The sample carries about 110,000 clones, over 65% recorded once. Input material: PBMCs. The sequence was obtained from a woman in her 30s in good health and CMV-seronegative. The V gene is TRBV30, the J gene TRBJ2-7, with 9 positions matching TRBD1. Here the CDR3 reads CAWNTGGVESYEQYF. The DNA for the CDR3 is TGTGCCTGGAACACAGGGGGCGTTGAGTCCTACGAGCAGTACTTC.